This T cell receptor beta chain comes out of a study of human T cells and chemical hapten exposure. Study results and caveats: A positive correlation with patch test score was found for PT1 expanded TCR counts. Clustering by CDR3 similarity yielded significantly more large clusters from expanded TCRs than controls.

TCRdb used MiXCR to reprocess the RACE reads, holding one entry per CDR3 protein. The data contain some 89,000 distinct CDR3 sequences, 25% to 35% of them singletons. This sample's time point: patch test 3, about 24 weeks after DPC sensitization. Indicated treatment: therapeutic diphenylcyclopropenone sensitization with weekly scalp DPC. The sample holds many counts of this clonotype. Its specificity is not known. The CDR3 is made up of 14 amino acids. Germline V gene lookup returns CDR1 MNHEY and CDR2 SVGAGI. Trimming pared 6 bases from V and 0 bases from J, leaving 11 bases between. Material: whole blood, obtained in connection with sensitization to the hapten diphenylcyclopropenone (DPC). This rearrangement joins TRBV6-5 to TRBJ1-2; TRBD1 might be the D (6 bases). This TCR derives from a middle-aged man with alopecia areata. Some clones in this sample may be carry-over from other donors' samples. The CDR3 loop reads CASRDSLTNYGYTF. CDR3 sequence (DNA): TGTGCCAGCAGGGACAGCCTTACTAACTATGGCTACACCTTC.